Sequencing of this TCR beta chain was carried out in a study of cytomegalovirus exposure and HLA in healthy donors. Findings and limits, study-wide: It was reported that the classifier diagnosed cytomegalovirus status with high specificity and sensitivity in both the original and validation cohorts.

In germline, CDR1 is ENHRY, CDR2 SYGVKD. V dropped 8 bases and J dropped 0; count of bases not matched to a gene: 12. This CDR3 has 18 residues. In its sample, this clone was seen once. The antigen is unknown. Profiled with immunoSEQ multiplex PCR; TCRdb holds only in-frame clones, not every one. The data hold around 93,000 clones, with 85% observed a single time. The source of this sequence is a man aged 18 to 29 in good health and CMV-seropositive. The chain employs TRBV10-3 and TRBJ2-1; 11 nucleotides align to TRBD2. The sample was PBMCs. The CDR3 nucleotides read TGTGCCATCCTAAAGGAGGCTAGCGGGAGGAACTCCTACAATGAGCAGTTCTTC. This sequence encodes CAILKEASGRNSYNEQFF.